This entry features one T cell receptor beta chain sequence. This sample was included in a study of blood T cell repertoires in COVID-19. Study-wide context: There were acute and convalescent COVID-19 samples, and they came from the United States, Italy and Spain. T cells, B-cell-depleted T cells, or PBMCs provided the cDNA or gDNA that served as material.

The authors' processing: For nucleated cells, counts were estimated from reference gene primer amplification. Only in-frame clones appear in the TCRdb table, and some are missing; sequencing was by immunoSEQ multiplex PCR. For V, J and clone size, that table is used; D and trimming come from the DNA. The sample gives more than 110,000 clones, approximately 85% of which show up once; over 2.5% is in the top ten. After removal of 1 base from V and 0 bases from J, the junction contained 5 bases not matched to a gene. CDR3 length: 17 residues. Germline assignment: CDR1 KGHSH and CDR2 LQKENI. Sequencing was done on a sample of peripheral blood. The sequence was collected from a man in his forties or fifties with acute or convalescent COVID-19. The chain couples TRBV18 to TRBJ2-2, with 7 bases lining up with TRBD1. CDR3: CASSPQGAQSNTGELFF. The CDR3 DNA is TGTGCCAGCTCACCACAGGGGGCTCAATCGAACACCGGGGAGCTGTTTTTT. Together with reference TRBV18 and TRBJ2-2, the CDR3 gives the full variable domain: NAGVMQNPRHLVRRRGQEARLRCSPMKGHSHVYWYRQLPEEGLKFMVYLQKENIIDESGMPKERFSAEFPKEGPSILRIQQVVRGDSAAYFCASSPQGAQSNTGELFFGEGSRLTVL.